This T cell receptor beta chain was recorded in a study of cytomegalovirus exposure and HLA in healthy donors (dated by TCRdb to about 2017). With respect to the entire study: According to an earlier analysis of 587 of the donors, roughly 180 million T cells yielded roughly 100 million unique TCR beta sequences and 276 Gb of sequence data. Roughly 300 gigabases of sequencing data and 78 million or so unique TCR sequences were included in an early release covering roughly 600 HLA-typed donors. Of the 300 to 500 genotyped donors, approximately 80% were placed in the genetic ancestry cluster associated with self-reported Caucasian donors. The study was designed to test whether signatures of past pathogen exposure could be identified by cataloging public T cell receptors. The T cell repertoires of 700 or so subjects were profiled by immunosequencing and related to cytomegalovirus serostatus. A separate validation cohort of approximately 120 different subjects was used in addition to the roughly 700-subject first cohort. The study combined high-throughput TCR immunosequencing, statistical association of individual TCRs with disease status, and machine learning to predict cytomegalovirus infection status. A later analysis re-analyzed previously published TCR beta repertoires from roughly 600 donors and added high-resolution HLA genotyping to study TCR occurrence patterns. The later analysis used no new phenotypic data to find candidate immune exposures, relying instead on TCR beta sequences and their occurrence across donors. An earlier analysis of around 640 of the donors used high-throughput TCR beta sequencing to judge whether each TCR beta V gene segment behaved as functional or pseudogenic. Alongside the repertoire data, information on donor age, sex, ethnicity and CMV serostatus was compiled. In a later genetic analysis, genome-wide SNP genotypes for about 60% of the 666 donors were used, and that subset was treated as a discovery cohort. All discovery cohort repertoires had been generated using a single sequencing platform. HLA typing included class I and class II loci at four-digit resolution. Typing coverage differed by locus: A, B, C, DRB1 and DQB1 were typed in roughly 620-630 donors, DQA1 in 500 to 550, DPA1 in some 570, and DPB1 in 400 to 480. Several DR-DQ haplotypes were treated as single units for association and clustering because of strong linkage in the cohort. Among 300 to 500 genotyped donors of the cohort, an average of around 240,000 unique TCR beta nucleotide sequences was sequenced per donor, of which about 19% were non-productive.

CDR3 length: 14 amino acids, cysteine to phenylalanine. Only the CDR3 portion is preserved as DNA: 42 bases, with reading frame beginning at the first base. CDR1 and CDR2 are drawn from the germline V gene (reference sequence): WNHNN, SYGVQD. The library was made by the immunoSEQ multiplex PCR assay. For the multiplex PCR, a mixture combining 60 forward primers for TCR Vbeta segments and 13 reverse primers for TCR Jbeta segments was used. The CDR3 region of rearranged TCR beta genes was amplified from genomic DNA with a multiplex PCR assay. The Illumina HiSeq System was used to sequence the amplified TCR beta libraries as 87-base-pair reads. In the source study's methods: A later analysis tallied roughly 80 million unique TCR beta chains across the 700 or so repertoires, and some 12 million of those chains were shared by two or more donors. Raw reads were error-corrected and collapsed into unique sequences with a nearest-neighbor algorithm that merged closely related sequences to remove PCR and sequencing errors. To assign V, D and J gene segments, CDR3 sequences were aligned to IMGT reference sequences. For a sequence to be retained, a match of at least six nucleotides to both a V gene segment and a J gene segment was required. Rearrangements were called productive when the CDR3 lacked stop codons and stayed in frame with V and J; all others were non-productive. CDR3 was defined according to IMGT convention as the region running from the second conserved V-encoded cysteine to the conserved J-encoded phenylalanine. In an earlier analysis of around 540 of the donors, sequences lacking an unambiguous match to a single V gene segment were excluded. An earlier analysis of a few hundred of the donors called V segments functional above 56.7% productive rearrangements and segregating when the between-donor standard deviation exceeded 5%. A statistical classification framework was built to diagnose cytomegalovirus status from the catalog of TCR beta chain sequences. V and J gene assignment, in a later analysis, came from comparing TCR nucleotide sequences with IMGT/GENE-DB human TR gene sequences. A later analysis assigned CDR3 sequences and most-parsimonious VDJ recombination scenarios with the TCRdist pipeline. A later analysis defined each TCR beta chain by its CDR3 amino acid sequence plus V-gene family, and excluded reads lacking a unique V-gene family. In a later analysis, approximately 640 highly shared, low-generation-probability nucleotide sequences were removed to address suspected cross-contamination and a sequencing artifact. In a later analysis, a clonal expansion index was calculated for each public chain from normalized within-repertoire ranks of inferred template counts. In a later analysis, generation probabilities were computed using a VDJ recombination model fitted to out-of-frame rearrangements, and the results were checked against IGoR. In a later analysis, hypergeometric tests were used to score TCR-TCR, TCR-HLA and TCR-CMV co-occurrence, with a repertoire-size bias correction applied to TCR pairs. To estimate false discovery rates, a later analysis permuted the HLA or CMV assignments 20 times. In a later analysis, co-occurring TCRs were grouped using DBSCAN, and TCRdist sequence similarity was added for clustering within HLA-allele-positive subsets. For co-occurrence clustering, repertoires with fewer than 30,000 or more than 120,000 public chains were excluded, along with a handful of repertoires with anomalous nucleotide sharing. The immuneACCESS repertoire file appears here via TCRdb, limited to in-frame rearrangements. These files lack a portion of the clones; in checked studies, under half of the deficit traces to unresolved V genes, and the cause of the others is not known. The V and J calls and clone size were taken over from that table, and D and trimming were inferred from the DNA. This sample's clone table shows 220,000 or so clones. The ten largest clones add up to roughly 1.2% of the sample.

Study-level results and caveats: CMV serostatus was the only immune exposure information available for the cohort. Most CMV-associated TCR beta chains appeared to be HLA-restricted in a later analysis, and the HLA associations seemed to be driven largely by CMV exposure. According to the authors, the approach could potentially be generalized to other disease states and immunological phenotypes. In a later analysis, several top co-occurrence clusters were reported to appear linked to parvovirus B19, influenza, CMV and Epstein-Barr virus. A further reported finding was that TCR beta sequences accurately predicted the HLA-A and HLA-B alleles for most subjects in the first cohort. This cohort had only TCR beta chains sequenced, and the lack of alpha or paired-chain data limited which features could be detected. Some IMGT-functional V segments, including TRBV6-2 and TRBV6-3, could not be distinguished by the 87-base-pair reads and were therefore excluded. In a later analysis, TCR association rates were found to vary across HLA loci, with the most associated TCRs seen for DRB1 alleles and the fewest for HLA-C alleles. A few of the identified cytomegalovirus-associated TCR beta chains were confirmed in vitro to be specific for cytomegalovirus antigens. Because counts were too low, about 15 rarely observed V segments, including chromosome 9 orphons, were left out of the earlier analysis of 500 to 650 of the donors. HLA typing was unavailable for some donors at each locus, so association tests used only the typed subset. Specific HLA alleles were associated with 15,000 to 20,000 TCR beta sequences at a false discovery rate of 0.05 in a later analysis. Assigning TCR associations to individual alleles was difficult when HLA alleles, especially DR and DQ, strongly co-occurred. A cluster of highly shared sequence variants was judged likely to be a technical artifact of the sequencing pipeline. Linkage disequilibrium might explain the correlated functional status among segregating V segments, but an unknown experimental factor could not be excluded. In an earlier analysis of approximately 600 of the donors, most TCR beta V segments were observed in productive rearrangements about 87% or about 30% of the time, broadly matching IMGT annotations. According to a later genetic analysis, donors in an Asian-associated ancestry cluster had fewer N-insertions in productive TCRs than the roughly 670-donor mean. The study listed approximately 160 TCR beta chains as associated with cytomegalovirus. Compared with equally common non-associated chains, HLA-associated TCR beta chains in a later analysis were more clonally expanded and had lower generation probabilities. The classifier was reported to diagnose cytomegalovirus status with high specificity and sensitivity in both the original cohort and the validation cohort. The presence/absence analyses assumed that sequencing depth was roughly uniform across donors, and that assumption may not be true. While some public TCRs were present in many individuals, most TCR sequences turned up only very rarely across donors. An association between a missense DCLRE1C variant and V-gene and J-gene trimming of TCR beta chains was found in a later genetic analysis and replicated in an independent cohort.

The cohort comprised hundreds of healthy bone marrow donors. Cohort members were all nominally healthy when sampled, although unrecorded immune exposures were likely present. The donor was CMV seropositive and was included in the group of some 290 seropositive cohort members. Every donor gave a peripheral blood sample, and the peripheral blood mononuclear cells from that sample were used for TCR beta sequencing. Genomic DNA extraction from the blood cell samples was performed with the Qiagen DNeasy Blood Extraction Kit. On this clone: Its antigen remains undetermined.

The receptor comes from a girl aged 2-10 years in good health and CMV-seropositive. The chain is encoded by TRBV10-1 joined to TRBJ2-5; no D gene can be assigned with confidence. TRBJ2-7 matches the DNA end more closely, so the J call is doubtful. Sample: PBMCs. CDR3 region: CASSASPNSYEQYF. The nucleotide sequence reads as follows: TGCGCCAGCAGTGCTTCCCCGAACTCCTACGAGCAGTACTTC.